The 5 T cell receptor beta chains below come from one sample, sequenced in a study of CD8+ T cells in alopecia areata. Sequencing templates came from extracted RNA that was reverse transcribed into cDNA. Produced via immunoSEQ multiplex PCR; TCRdb's table is partial and in-frame only. The data show 130,000 to 150,000 clones, around 51% seen once. Sequencing was performed on CD4+ T cells sorted from blood, taken at week 0. The receptors originated from a human donor with alopecia areata.

This clone was recorded only once. The chain uses TRBV4-1 and TRBJ2-5; no firm D call. Trimming stripped 0 bases from V and 4 bases from J, with 15 bases between. This CDR3 is 16 amino acids long. Germline V gene sequence: CDR1 MGHRA, CDR2 YSYEKL. This CDR3 is CASSQEGPPLTETQYF. CDR3 bases: TGCGCCAGCAGCCAAGAAGGGCCTCCTTTAACAGAGACCCAGTACTTC.

V is TRBV5-1 and J is TRBJ2-1, with D perhaps assigned TRBD1 or TRBD2 (6 bases each). Germline V gene lookup returns CDR1 SGHRS and CDR2 YFSETQ. Between the trimmed V and J ends, which lost 4 bases and 3 bases, there was a span of 17 bases. CDR3 size: 16 residues. This chain's CDR3 is CASSRMEGGSYNEQFF. As DNA, the CDR3 is TGCGCCAGCAGCCGAATGGAGGGGGGAAGCTACAATGAGCAGTTCTTC.

This clone was observed a handful of times. This chain links TRBV28 with TRBJ1-5, with 11 bases identical to TRBD1. The junction had 5 bases not matched to a gene; V was cut back by 5 bases and J by 5 bases. Germline CDR1 reads MDHEN; CDR2 reads SYDVKM. CDR3 size: 15 residues. The CDR3, as DNA: TGTGCCAGCAGTCCTCGGACAGGGGGCCATCAGCCCCAGCATTTT. As protein: CASSPRTGGHQPQHF.

This chain uses TRBV30 with TRBJ1-1; D may be TRBD1 (6 bases). Germline assignment: CDR1 GTSNPN and CDR2 SVGIG (reference sequence). V lost 2 bases and J lost 3, with 10 bases in between. The CDR3 runs 13 residues. CDR3 sequence: CAWSMRGHTEAFF. In DNA form, the CDR3 reads TGTGCCTGGAGTATGCGGGGGCACACTGAAGCTTTCTTT.

This clone has only one observation. This rearrangement joins TRBV30 to TRBJ1-4; 9 positions agree with TRBD1. Trimming at V came to 3 bases and at J to 8 bases, leaving 10 bases not matched to a gene. Germline V gene sequence: CDR1 GTSNPN, CDR2 SVGIG (reference sequence). The CDR3 contains 15 residues. In nucleotides, the CDR3 is TGTGCCTGGAGACGGGTAGAGGGACAGGGCGAAAAACTGTTTTTT. This gives the protein CAWRRVEGQGEKLFF.